This T cell receptor (beta chain) was recovered during a study of blood T cells in healthy people across ages. V lost 5 bases, J lost 6 bases, and 17 bases lay in between. The CDR3 runs 14 residues. CDR1 is DFQATT, CDR2 SNEGSKA, per germline (reference sequence). Primed by a sample-barcoded 5' primer and a J-beta primer mix, a second PCR proceeded for 7 to 11 cycles. The authors tagged each cDNA molecule using a template-switch adaptor with 12 random nucleotides. One entry per CDR3 protein, called by TCRdb with MiXCR from the 5' RACE reads. The sample holds about a million distinct CDR3 sequences, roughly 51% seen once.

The chain links TRBV20-1 to TRBJ2-4, with D perhaps matching TRBD2 (6 bases). The specimen was blood. The source of this sequence is a woman in her sixties or seventies in good health. CDR3 bases: TGCAGTGCTGACCGCCGCGGAGGGCCAAACATTCAGTACTTC. It encodes CSADRRGGPNIQYF.